The 11 T cell receptor beta chains reported below all come from one sample, sequenced in a study of shared clonotypes between healthy human individuals. The data were produced by immunoSEQ multiplex PCR, yet TCRdb's version contains in-frame clones alone and is incomplete. The sample has about 2.5 million clones, about 90% seen once. The sample consisted of naive CD4+ T cells from PBMCs. Subset denoted: CD45RA+ positively selected. All receptors come from a man younger than 30 in good health. Some clones in this sample may be carry-over from other donors' samples.

A single count supports this clone. The J gene is TRBJ2-3, the V gene TRBV5-4; 9 bases are a match to TRBD1. The J segment lost 4 bases and the V segment lost 3 bases, leaving 0 bases of the junction unmatched. In germline, CDR1 is SGHNT, CDR2 YYREEE (reference sequence). The CDR3 totals 13 residues. CDR3 sequence reads: CASSWDRADTQYF. The CDR3 nucleotides read TGTGCCAGCAGCTGGGACAGGGCAGATACGCAGTATTTT.

CDR3 sequence: CASSQGERGNTIYF. The CDR3 DNA follows: TGTGCCAGCAGCCAGGGGGAGAGGGGAAACACCATATATTTT. This chain connects TRBV7-7 to TRBJ1-3, with TRBD1 identical over 7 bases. Germline CDR1 and CDR2: SSHAT and FNYEAQ (reference sequence). The CDR3 is made up of 14 amino acids. V was clipped by 5 bases and J by 4 bases; unmatched bases: 5.

Concerning this clone itself: Other DNA sequences in the same sample also yield this CDR3. The genes are TRBV5-1 and TRBJ2-1; TRBD2 matches 9 bases. Germline-derived CDR1 and CDR2 are SGHRS and YFSETQ. This CDR3 contains 15 residues. With 0 bases clipped from V and 7 bases from J, the junction kept 5 bases outside the gene matches. CDR3 amino acids: CASSLGLAEGNEQFF. DNA of the CDR3: TGCGCCAGCAGCTTGGGACTAGCGGAGGGGAATGAGCAGTTCTTC.

The chain is built from TRBV4-1 and TRBJ2-5; D unresolved. The CDR3 runs to 14 residues. Trimming took 0 bases from V and 5 from J, leaving 10 bases between them. Looked up from germline, CDR1 is MGHRA and CDR2 is YSYEKL. DNA of the CDR3: TGCGCCAGCAGCCAAGATTGGGGAAGGGAGACCCAGTACTTC. Its translation is CASSQDWGRETQYF.

This clone came up once. The rearrangement links TRBV7-2 to TRBJ2-2; 10 bases agree with TRBD2. CDR3 length equals 16 residues. With V trimmed by 4 bases and J by 6 bases, 8 bases remained unmatched. Germline V gives CDR1 SGHTA, CDR2 FQGNSA. The CDR3 DNA is TGTGCCAGCAGCTCGCTAGCGGGAGCCTGGGCCGGGGAGCTGTTTTTT. This encodes CASSSLAGAWAGELFF.

This clone was counted a single time. V is TRBV6-5 and J is TRBJ1-5; the match to TRBD1 covers 12 bases. V gave up 6 bases and J gave up 6 bases; unmatched junction bases: 6. The germline CDR1 and CDR2 sequences are MNHEY and SVGAGI. The CDR3 extends over 15 amino acids. The CDR3 DNA is TGTGCCAGCAGCGAGGGACAGGGGGCGGGTCAGCCCCAGCATTTT. This encodes CASSEGQGAGQPQHF.

This chain connects TRBV28 to TRBJ2-7; 9 bases agree with TRBD1. Germline V CDR1 and CDR2: MDHEN, SYDVKM. The CDR3 is made up of 16 amino acids. J lost 4 bases, V lost 8 bases, and 15 bases had no gene match. CDR3 amino acids: CASGGAGIQGAYEQYF. CDR3 in DNA: TGTGCCAGCGGCGGGGCGGGAATACAGGGGGCGTACGAGCAGTACTTC.

The CDR3 bases are TGTGCCAGCAGCTTAAGCGGTGGGAACGAGCAGTACTTC. It yields the protein CASSLSGGNEQYF. The rearrangement joins TRBV5-4 to TRBJ2-7, with D possibly matching TRBD2 (5 bases). The V gene lost 2 bases and the J gene lost 5 bases, with 11 bases spanning the gap. Germline V gives CDR1 SGHNT, CDR2 YYREEE (reference sequence). CDR3 length: 13 residues.

J is TRBJ2-7 and V is TRBV6-1; D is undetermined. This CDR3 is 11 amino acids long. Germline V lookup: CDR1 MNHNS, CDR2 SASEGT. Trimming took 4 bases from V and 5 from J, leaving 6 bases between them. CDR3 coding DNA: TGTGCCAGCAGTGTCGGGCACGAGCAGTACTTC. Translation: CASSVGHEQYF.

The chain combines TRBV4-2 with TRBJ2-1; no definite D call. The V and J ends lost 0 bases and 5 bases respectively, with 11 bases between them. Germline assignment: CDR1 LGHNA and CDR2 YNFKEQ. The CDR3 contains 15 residues. The CDR3 coding sequence is TGTGCCAGCAGCCAAGACCTGCTAGAAGACAATGAGCAGTTCTTC. As protein: CASSQDLLEDNEQFF.

The gene calls are TRBV15 and TRBJ2-7; the D gene is possibly TRBD1 (5 bases). The V gene lost 9 bases and the J gene lost 2 bases, with 14 bases spanning the gap. The CDR3 is 13 amino acids. From germline, CDR1 is LNHNV and CDR2 YYDKDF (reference sequence). CDR3 protein: CATRTQETYEQYF. The CDR3 DNA follows: TGTGCCACACGGACACAAGAAACCTACGAGCAGTACTTC.